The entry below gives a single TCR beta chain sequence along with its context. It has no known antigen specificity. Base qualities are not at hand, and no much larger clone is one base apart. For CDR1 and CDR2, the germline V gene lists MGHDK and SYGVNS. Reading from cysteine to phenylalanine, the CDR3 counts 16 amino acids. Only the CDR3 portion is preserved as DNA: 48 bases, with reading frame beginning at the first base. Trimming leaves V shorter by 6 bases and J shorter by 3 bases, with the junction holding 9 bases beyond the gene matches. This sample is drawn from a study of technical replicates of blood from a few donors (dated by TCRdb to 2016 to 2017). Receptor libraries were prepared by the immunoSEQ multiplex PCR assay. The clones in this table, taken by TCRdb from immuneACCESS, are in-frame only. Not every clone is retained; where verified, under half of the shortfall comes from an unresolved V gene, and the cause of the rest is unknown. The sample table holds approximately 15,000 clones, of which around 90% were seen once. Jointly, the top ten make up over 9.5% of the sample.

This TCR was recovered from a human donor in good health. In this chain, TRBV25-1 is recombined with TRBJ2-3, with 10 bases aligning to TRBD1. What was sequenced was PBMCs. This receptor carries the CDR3 CASRGTGAGVTDTQYF. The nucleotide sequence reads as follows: TGTGCCAGCAGGGGGACAGGGGCAGGGGTTACAGATACGCAGTATTTT.